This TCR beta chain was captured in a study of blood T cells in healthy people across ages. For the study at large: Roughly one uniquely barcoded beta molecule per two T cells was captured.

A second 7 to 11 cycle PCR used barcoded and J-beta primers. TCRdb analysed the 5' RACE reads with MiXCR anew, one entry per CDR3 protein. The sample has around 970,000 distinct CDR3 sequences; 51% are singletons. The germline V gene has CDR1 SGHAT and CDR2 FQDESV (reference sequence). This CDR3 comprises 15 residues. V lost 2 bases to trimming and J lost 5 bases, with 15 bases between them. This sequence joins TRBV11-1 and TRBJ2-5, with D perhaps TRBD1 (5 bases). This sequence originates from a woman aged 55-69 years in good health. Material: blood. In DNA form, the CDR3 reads TGTGCCAGCAGCTTAAGGGCAGGGCATGACGAGACCCAGTACTTC. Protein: CASSLRAGHDETQYF. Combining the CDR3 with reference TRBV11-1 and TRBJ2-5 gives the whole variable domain EAEVAQSPRYKITEKSQAVAFWCDPISGHATLYWYRQILGQGPELLVQFQDESVVDDSQLPKDRFSAERLKGVDSTLKIQPAELGDSAMYLCASSLRAGHDETQYFGPGTRLLVL.